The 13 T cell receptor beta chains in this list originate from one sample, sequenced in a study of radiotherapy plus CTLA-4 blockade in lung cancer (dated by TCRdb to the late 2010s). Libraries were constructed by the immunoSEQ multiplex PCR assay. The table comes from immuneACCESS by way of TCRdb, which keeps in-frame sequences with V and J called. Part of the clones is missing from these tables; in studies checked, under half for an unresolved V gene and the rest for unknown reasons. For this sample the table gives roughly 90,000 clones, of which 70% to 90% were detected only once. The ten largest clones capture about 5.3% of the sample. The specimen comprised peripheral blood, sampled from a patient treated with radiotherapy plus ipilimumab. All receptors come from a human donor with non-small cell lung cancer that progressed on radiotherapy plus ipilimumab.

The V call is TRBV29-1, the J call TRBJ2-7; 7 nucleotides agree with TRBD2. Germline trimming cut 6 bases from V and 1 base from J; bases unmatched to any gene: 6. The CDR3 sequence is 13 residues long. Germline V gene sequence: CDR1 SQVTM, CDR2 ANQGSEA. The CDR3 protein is CSVASGFSYEQYF. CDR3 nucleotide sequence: TGCAGCGTAGCTAGCGGATTTTCCTACGAGCAGTACTTC.

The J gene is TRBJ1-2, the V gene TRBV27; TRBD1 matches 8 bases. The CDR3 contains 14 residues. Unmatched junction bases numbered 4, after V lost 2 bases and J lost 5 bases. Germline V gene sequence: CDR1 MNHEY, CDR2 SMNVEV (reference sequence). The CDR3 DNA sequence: TGTGCCAGCAGTTTAGACAGGGGTGATTATGGCTACACCTTC. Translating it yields CASSLDRGDYGYTF.

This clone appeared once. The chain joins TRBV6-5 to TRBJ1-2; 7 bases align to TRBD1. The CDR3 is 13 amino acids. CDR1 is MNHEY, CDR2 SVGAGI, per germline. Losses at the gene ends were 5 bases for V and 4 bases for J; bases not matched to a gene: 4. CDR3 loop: CASSENRGYGYTF. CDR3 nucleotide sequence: TGTGCCAGCAGTGAAAACAGGGGCTATGGCTACACCTTC.

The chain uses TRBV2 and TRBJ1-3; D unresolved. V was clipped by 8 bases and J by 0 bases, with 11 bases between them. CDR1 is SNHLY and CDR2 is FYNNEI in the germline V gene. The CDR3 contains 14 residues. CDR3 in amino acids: CASVSGFSGNTIYF. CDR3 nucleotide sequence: TGTGCCAGCGTCTCGGGTTTCTCTGGAAACACCATATATTTT.

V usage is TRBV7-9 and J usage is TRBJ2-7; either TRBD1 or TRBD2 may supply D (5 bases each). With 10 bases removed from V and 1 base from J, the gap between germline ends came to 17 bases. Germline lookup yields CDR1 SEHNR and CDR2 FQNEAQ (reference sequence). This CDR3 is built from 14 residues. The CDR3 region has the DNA TGTGCCACCGGAGCAATTGGGGGTTCCTACGAGCAGTACTTC. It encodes CATGAIGGSYEQYF. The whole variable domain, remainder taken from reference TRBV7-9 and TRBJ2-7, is DTGVSQNPRHKITKRGQNVTFRCDPISEHNRLYWYRQTLGQGPEFLTYFQNEAQLEKSRLLSDRFSAERPKGSFSTLEIQRTEQGDSAMYLCATGAIGGSYEQYFGPGTRLTVT.

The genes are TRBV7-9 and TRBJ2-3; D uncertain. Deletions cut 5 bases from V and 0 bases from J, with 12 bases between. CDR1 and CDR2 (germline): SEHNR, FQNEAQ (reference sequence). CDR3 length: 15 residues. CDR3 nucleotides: TGTGCCAGCAGCCCCTGGCCAACTAGCACAGATACGCAGTATTTT. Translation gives CASSPWPTSTDTQYF. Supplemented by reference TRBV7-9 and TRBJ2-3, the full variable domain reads DTGVSQNPRHKITKRGQNVTFRCDPISEHNRLYWYRQTLGQGPEFLTYFQNEAQLEKSRLLSDRFSAERPKGSFSTLEIQRTEQGDSAMYLCASSPWPTSTDTQYFGPGTRLTVL.

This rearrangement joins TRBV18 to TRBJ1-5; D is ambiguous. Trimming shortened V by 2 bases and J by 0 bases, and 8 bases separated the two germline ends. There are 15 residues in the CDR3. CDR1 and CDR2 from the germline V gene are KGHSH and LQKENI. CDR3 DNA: TGTGCCAGCTCACCAGAGCCGGGTAGCAATCAGCCCCAGCATTTT. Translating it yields CASSPEPGSNQPQHF.

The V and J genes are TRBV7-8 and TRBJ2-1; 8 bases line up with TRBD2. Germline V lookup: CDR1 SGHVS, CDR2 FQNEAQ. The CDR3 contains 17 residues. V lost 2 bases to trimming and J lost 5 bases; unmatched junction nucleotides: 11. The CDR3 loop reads CASSLRSSAGGDNEQFF. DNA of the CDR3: TGTGCCAGCAGCTTAAGGTCATCGGCGGGAGGTGACAATGAGCAGTTCTTC.

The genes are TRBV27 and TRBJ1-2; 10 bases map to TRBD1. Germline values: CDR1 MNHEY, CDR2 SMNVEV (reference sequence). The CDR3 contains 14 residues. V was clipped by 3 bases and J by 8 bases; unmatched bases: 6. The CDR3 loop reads CASSFLGTGAGYTF. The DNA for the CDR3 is TGTGCCAGCAGTTTCCTTGGGACAGGGGCCGGCTACACCTTC.

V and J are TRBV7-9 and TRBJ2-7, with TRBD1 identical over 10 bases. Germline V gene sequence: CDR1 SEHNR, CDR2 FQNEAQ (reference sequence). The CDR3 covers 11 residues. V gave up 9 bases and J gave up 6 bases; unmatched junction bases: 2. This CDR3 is CASDRGREQYF. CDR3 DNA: TGTGCCAGTGACAGGGGGCGCGAGCAGTACTTC.

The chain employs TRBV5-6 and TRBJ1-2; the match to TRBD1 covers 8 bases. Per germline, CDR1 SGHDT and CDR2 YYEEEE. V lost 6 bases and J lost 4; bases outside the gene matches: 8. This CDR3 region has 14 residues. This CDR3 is CASKRQGLIYGYTF. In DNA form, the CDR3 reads TGTGCCAGCAAACGACAGGGGCTTATCTATGGCTACACCTTC.

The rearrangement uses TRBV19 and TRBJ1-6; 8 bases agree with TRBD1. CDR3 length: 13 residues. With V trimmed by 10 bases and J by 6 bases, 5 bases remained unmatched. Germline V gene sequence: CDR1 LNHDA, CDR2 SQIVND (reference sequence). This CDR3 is CATSTGANSPLHF. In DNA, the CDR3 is TGTGCCACCTCGACAGGGGCTAATTCACCCCTCCACTTT.

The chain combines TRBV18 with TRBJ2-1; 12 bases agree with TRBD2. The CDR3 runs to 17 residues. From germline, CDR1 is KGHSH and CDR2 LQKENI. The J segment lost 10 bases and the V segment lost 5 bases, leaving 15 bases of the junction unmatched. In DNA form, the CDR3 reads TGTGCCAGCTCAACTATCCGGACTAGCGGGACGAACGGGGAGCAGTTCTTC. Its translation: CASSTIRTSGTNGEQFF.